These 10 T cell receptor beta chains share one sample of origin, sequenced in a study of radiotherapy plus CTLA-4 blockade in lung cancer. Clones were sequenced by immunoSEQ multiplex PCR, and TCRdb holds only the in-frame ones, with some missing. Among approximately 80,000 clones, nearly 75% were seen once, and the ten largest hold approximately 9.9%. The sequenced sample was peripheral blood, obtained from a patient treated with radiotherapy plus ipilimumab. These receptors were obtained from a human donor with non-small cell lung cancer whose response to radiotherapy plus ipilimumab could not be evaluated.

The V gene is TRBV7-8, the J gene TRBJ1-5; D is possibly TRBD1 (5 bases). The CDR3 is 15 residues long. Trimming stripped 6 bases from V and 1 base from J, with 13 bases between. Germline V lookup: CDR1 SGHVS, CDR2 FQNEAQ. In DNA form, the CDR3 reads TGTGCCAGCAGTCCCAGGGATTTAAGCAATCAGCCCCAGCATTTT. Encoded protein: CASSPRDLSNQPQHF.

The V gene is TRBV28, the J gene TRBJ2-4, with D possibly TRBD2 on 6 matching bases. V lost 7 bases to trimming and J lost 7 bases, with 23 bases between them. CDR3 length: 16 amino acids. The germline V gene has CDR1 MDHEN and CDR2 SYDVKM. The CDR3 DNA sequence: TGTGCCAGCAATCTAAACGCCGCCGCAGGGAGGAACATTCAGTACTTC. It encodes CASNLNAAAGRNIQYF.

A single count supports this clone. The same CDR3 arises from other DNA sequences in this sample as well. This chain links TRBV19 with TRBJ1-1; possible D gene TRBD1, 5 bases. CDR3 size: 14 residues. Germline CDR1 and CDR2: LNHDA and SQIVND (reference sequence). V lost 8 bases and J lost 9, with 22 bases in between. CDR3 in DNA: TGTGCCAGTCGAAACCCTGGGACGGGGGGACAAGCTTTCTTT. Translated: CASRNPGTGGQAFF.

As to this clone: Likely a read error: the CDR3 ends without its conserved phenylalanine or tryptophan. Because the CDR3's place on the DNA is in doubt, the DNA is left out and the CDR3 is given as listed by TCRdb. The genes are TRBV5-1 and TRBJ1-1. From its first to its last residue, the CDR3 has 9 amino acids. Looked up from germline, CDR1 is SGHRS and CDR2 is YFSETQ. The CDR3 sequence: CASSLATSP.

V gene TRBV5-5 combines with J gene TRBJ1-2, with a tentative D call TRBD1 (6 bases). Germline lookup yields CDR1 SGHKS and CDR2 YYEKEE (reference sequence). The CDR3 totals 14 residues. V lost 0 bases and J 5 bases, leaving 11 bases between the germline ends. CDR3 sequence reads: CASSLEDSLYGYTF. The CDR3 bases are TGTGCCAGCAGCTTGGAGGACAGTTTATATGGCTACACCTTC. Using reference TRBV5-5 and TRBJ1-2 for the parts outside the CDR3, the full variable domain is DAGVTQSPTHLIKTRGQQVTLRCSPISGHKSVSWYQQVLGQGPQFIFQYYEKEERGRGNFPDRFSARQFPNYSSELNVNALLLGDSALYLCASSLEDSLYGYTFGSGTRLTVV.

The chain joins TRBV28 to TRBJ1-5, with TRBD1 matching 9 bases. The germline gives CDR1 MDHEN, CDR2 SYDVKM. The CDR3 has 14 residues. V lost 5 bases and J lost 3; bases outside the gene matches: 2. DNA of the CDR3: TGTGCCAGCAGTAACAGGGGGCACAATCAGCCCCAGCATTTT. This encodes CASSNRGHNQPQHF.

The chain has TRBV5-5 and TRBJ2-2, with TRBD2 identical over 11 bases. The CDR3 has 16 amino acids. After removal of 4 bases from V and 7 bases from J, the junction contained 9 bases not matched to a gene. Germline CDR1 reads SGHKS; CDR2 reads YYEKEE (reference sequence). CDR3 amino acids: CASSQDLAGGNGELFF. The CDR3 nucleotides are TGTGCCAGCAGCCAAGATTTAGCGGGAGGGAACGGGGAGCTGTTTTTT.

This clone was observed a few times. For the CDR3, the DNA is TGCACCAGCAGCCAAGATGGGGGACAGAACACTGAAGCTTTCTTT. Translated: CTSSQDGGQNTEAFF. The chain carries TRBV1 and TRBJ1-1; the tabulated D call, TRBD1, remains unverified against the DNA. TRBV1 is a documented pseudogene. The CDR3 runs to 15 residues.

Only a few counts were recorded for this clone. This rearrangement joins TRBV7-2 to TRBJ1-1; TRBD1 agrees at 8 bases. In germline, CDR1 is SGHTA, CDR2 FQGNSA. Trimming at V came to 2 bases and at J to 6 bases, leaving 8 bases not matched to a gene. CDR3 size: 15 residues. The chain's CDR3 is CASSLQQGELAEAFF. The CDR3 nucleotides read TGTGCCAGCAGCTTACAACAGGGGGAATTGGCTGAAGCTTTCTTT.

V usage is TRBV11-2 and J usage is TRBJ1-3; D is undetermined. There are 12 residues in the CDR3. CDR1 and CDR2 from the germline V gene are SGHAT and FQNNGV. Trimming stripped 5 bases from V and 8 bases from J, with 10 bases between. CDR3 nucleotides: TGTGCCAGCAGCGCTGGAGAGGACACCATATATTTT. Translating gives CASSAGEDTIYF.